This T cell receptor beta chain is from a study of blood T cell repertoires in COVID-19. Study-level background: Sources were T cells, B-cell-depleted T cells, or PBMCs; the material itself was cDNA or gDNA.

The trim removed 5 bases at V and 4 bases at J, leaving 12 bases unmatched. Per germline, CDR1 MNHNY and CDR2 SVGAGI (reference sequence). The CDR3 length is 16 residues. The repertoire was sequenced with immunoSEQ multiplex PCR; TCRdb's copy has only in-frame clones and lacks some. The data hold about 66,000 clones, with roughly 84% observed a single time. Specimen: peripheral blood. The chain uses TRBV6-6 and TRBJ1-2; TRBD1 agrees at 8 bases. This clonotype was sampled from a man over 45 with active COVID-19. The CDR3 region has the DNA TGTGCCAGCAGTCCCGACAGGGGCAGGGACGGCTATGGCTACACCTTC. Translation gives CASSPDRGRDGYGYTF.